These 21 T cell receptor beta chains came from one sample sequenced in a study of T-cell reconstitution after alpha-beta-depleted transplantation in children. TCRbeta library construction was performed incorporating unique molecular identifiers. TCRdb recomputed calls from the PCR reads with MiXCR, one row per CDR3 protein. The sample contains about 200,000 distinct CDR3 sequences, 6.6% of which appear only once. The sample in question was PBMCs, obtained before TCRalphabeta/CD19-depleted stem cell transplant. The receptors shown here come from a boy younger than 10 with acute lymphoblastic leukemia, due to receive a stem cell transplant.

This clonotype was recorded at least ten times. The V and J genes are TRBV12-3 or TRBV12-4 and TRBJ1-6; 8 nucleotides agree with TRBD1. J was trimmed by 11 bases and V by 5 bases; bases with no gene match: 17. The CDR3 extends over 17 amino acids. The CDR3 is CASSQPQGALGWAPLHF. The CDR3 DNA reads TGTGCCAGCAGTCAACCTCAGGGGGCGCTCGGGTGGGCACCCCTCCACTTT.

This clonotype was found many times. This chain links TRBV5-6 with TRBJ2-5, with TRBD1 as a possible D gene (5 bases). Trimming left V 2 bases short and J 4 bases short, with 12 bases between. The CDR3 consists of 14 residues. Looked up from germline, CDR1 is SGHDT and CDR2 is YYEEEE. CDR3 coding DNA: TGTGCCAGCAGCTTAGGGGTAGGGCGAGAGACCCAGTACTTC. Translation gives CASSLGVGRETQYF.

The J gene is TRBJ2-3, the V gene TRBV7-2; D not certain. CDR3 length: 14 residues. V dropped 1 base and J dropped 4 bases, with 9 bases sitting between them. In germline, CDR1 is SGHTA, CDR2 FQGNSA. The CDR3 loop is CASSLGVISDTQYF. The DNA for the CDR3 is TGTGCCAGCAGCTTAGGGGTCATTTCAGATACGCAGTATTTT.

This clonotype has ten or more counts. The rearrangement links TRBV20-1 to TRBJ1-1; D perhaps matches TRBD1 (5 bases). The CDR3 contains 12 residues. Germline assignment: CDR1 DFQATT and CDR2 SNEGSKA (reference sequence). The V and J ends lost 6 bases and 3 bases respectively, with 11 bases between them. For the CDR3, the DNA is TGCAGTGCACCGACAGAATACACTGAAGCTTTCTTT. Translation: CSAPTEYTEAFF.

This clonotype occurred many times. The chain joins TRBV28 to TRBJ2-1; D gene uncertain. Germline CDR1 is MDHEN and CDR2 is SYDVKM. CDR3 length: 14 residues. The ends were cut back, 2 bases at V and 4 bases at J, with 9 bases in the middle. CDR3 amino acids: CASSLGSRYNEQFF. CDR3 sequence (DNA): TGTGCCAGCAGTTTAGGATCGCGATACAATGAGCAGTTCTTC.

This clonotype has more than one count but fewer than ten. The rearrangement uses TRBV6-5 and TRBJ2-5; 9 bases are shared with TRBD2. Germline loops: CDR1 MNHEY, CDR2 SVGAGI. This CDR3 is built from 15 residues. V was pared by 2 bases and J by 7 bases, with 8 bases of the junction left unmatched. The CDR3 bases are TGTGCCAGCAGTTACGACGCGGGAGGGACTGGGACCCAGTACTTC. It is translated as CASSYDAGGTGTQYF.

This clonotype was recorded a few times. This chain connects TRBV20-1 to TRBJ2-5; D is perhaps TRBD1 or TRBD2 (5 bases each). Between the trimmed V and J ends, which lost 3 bases and 3 bases, there was a span of 17 bases. This CDR3 is 15 amino acids long. Germline assignment: CDR1 DFQATT and CDR2 SNEGSKA (reference sequence). The CDR3 DNA reads TGCAGTGCTAGTCGAGGGGCGCCAGCTAAAGAGACCCAGTACTTC. Translating gives CSASRGAPAKETQYF.

The chain uses TRBV11-2 and TRBJ2-5, with D maybe TRBD1 (6 bases). Trimming pared 5 bases from V and 3 bases from J, leaving 19 bases between. This CDR3 has 16 amino acids. Germline V CDR1 and CDR2: SGHAT, FQNNGV. CDR3 coding DNA: TGTGCCAGCAGCCGTTATGATGGGGGCCGGGAAGAGACCCAGTACTTC. As protein: CASSRYDGGREETQYF.

This clonotype was counted ten times or more. CDR3: CSASIAGGISYNEQFF. In DNA, the CDR3 is TGCAGTGCTAGTATAGCGGGAGGGATCTCCTACAATGAGCAGTTCTTC. The chain combines TRBV20-1 with TRBJ2-1; 11 nucleotides align to TRBD2. J gave up 0 bases and V 3 bases, and 4 bases lay outside the gene matches. The CDR3 has 16 residues. Per germline, CDR1 DFQATT and CDR2 SNEGSKA (reference sequence).

This clonotype came up many times. The chain combines TRBV20-1 with TRBJ2-7, with D possibly being TRBD2 (5 bases). The CDR3 has 14 amino acids. Trimming removed 1 base at V and 2 bases at J, with 12 bases between. Per the germline V gene, CDR1 is DFQATT and CDR2 is SNEGSKA (reference sequence). CDR3 sequence: CSARAVSGPYEQYF. The DNA of the CDR3 is TGCAGTGCTAGAGCCGTGAGCGGCCCCTACGAGCAGTACTTC.

This clonotype came up many times. The J gene is TRBJ2-1, the V gene TRBV10-2; 8 positions agree with TRBD2. This CDR3 comprises 14 residues. Trimming removed 7 bases from V and 7 bases from J; junction bases left unmatched: 9. Germline V gene lookup returns CDR1 WSHSY and CDR2 SAAADI. CDR3 nucleotides: TGCGCCAGCATCGGGGGGGGATCTCTTAATGAGCAGTTCTTC. Translation gives CASIGGGSLNEQFF.

This clonotype was seen at least ten times. This chain uses TRBV28 with TRBJ1-2, with D tentatively TRBD1 (5 bases). Germline CDR1 MDHEN, CDR2 SYDVKM. Trimming cost V 6 bases and J 2 bases, with 10 bases left between them. CDR3 length equals 13 residues. The chain's CDR3 is CASSQDTNYGYTF. The CDR3 coding sequence is TGTGCCAGCAGCCAGGACACGAACTATGGCTACACCTTC.

The J gene is TRBJ1-2, the V gene TRBV12-3 or TRBV12-4, with 11 nucleotides matching TRBD1. J was trimmed by 9 bases and V by 6 bases; bases with no gene match: 12. This CDR3 contains 15 residues. The CDR3 is CASSLTSGQGGSYTF. CDR3 coding DNA: TGTGCCAGCAGCCTGACATCGGGACAGGGGGGAAGCTACACCTTC.

This clonotype was observed many times. This chain uses TRBV7-9 with TRBJ2-5, with D perhaps matching TRBD1 (7 bases). This CDR3 spans 14 amino acids. V shed 3 bases and J shed 3 bases, with 11 bases lying between them. The germline CDR1 and CDR2 sequences are SEHNR and FQNEAQ (reference sequence). This CDR3 reads CASSFAGGKETQYF. The CDR3 DNA is TGTGCCAGCAGCTTTGCAGGGGGGAAAGAGACCCAGTACTTC.

This clonotype was seen more than once but under ten times. V and J are TRBV5-1 and TRBJ2-2, with a tentative D call TRBD2 (5 bases). Trimming stripped 0 bases from V and 1 base from J, with 7 bases between. Per the germline V gene, CDR1 is SGHRS and CDR2 is YFSETQ. This CDR3 has 15 amino acids. The DNA for the CDR3 is TGCGCCAGCAGCTTGGCGGGAATGAACACCGGGGAGCTGTTTTTT. As protein: CASSLAGMNTGELFF.

This clonotype was detected many times. This chain connects TRBV7-2 to TRBJ2-3; D call uncertain. CDR1 SGHTA and CDR2 FQGNSA come from the germline V gene. Trimming left V 0 bases short and J 4 bases short, with 11 bases between. CDR3 size: 15 residues. This CDR3 reads CASSLAALGSDTQYF. CDR3 in DNA: TGTGCCAGCAGCTTAGCGGCCTTGGGGTCAGATACGCAGTATTTT.

This sequence joins TRBV5-1 and TRBJ2-1, with 9 bases matching TRBD2. This CDR3 is built from 14 residues. CDR1 is SGHRS, CDR2 YFSETQ, per germline. The V and J ends lost 4 bases and 7 bases, in that order; junction bases with no gene match: 6. As DNA, the CDR3 is TGCGCCAGCAGCATACCGACTAGCGGAAATGAGCAGTTCTTC. Residues: CASSIPTSGNEQFF.

This clonotype has a count of ten or more. In nucleotides, the CDR3 is TGTGCCGGAGCAGTTATAGGCGGCGGGGAGCTGTTTTTT. Translated: CAGAVIGGGELFF. This chain uses TRBV6-2 or TRBV6-3 with TRBJ2-2; D unresolved. Germline CDR1 reads MNHEY; CDR2 reads SVGEGT. V lost 11 bases, J lost 7 bases, and 17 bases lay in between. This CDR3 comprises 13 residues.

At least ten counts were recorded for this clonotype. V and J are TRBV28 and TRBJ2-7, with TRBD1 matching 7 bases. With V trimmed by 8 bases and J by 4 bases, 5 bases remained unmatched. The CDR3 sequence is 12 residues long. Germline V gene lookup returns CDR1 MDHEN and CDR2 SYDVKM. CDR3 in DNA: TGTGCCAGCGGGACAGAAGTTTACGAGCAGTACTTC. Translation: CASGTEVYEQYF.

Many counts were recorded for this clonotype. The chain joins TRBV20-1 to TRBJ2-7, with TRBD1 matching over 10 bases. This CDR3 is built from 13 residues. Germline V gene lookup returns CDR1 DFQATT and CDR2 SNEGSKA (reference sequence). J was trimmed by 6 bases and V by 1 base; bases with no gene match: 3. CDR3 bases: TGCAGTGCTAGAGTTGGGACAGGGGTCGAGCAGTACTTC. Its translation is CSARVGTGVEQYF.

Only a few counts were recorded for this clonotype. V gene TRBV7-2 combines with J gene TRBJ2-5, with 8 bases identical to TRBD1. This CDR3 has 14 residues. Unmatched junction bases numbered 7, after V lost 5 bases and J lost 5 bases. The V gene's germline CDR1 is SGHTA and CDR2 FQGNSA. The CDR3 region has the DNA TGTGCCAGCAGCATCGGGACAGGTTTGGAGACCCAGTACTTC. Translating it yields CASSIGTGLETQYF.